A selection of T cell receptor beta chains follows, all from one sample in a study of blood T cell repertoires in COVID-19. Clones were read by immunoSEQ multiplex PCR, and TCRdb kept only the in-frame ones, dropping some. The table includes just under 65,000 clones, about four fifths detected once. Input material: peripheral blood. The receptors stem from a human donor in a cohort sampled during active COVID-19. The CDR3 runs from the conserved cysteine through the conserved F or W. The D gene is left open where the match is weak. Expanded clones are given a class, and other clones once, few, many or no size at all.

d_call	clone_size	j_call	v_call	cdr3_aa	cdr3_nt
TRBD1	many	TRBJ1-2	TRBV5-1	CASSISGTGGEGYTF	TGCGCCAGCAGCATATCCGGGACAGGGGGCGAAGGCTACACCTTC
.	.	TRBJ2-5	TRBV2	CASSLTGETQYF	TGTGCCAGCAGTCTTACCGGGGAGACCCAGTACTTC
.	.	TRBJ1-2	TRBV6-4	CASSQLDTQGYTF	TGTGCCAGCAGCCAACTCGACACGCAAGGCTACACCTTC
TRBD1	.	TRBJ2-5	TRBV4-2	CASSHTSGQGATETQYF	TGTGCCAGCAGCCACACCTCAGGACAGGGGGCGACGGAGACCCAGTACTTC
.	.	TRBJ2-2	TRBV5-4	CASSRGAGRGTGELFF	TGTGCCAGCAGCCGTGGGGCGGGGCGCGGCACCGGGGAGCTGTTTTTT
.	few	TRBJ2-7	TRBV7-4	CASSLATLQRGIYSYEQYF	TGTGCCAGCAGCTTAGCGACCCTCCAAAGAGGGATCTACTCCTACGAGCAGTACTTC
TRBD1	many	TRBJ1-4	TRBV2	CASSESGTGNEKLFF	TGTGCCAGCAGTGAATCCGGGACAGGCAATGAAAAACTGTTTTTT
.	.	TRBJ2-2	TRBV21-1	CASSQTRNTGELFF	TGTGCCAGCAGCCAGACACGGAACACCGGGGAGCTGTTTTTT
.	.	TRBJ2-7	TRBV4-1	CASSQGLSPNSYEQYF	TGCGCCAGCAGCCAAGGCCTATCCCCCAACTCCTACGAGCAGTACTTC
.	few	TRBJ2-5	TRBV19	CASSSRGQTQYF	TGTGCCAGTAGTAGTCGGGGTCAGACCCAGTACTTC
.	.	TRBJ2-3	TRBV5-6	CASTKKSGTDTQYF	TGTGCCAGCACCAAGAAATCAGGGACAGATACGCAGTATTTT
.	.	TRBJ1-2	TRBV28	CASRQAGPNYGYTF	TGTGCCAGCCGACAGGCAGGACCTAACTATGGCTACACCTTC
.	.	TRBJ2-3	TRBV10-3	CAISESLGTQYF	TGTGCCATCAGTGAGTCACTCGGGACGCAGTATTTT
TRBD1	few	TRBJ1-6	TRBV19	CASSTTGTAHNSPLHF	TGTGCCAGTAGTACCACCGGGACAGCACATAATTCACCCCTCCACTTT
TRBD2	.	TRBJ2-2	TRBV7-3	CASSILAGDPGELFF	TGTGCCAGCAGCATACTAGCGGGGGATCCCGGGGAGCTGTTTTTT
.	once	TRBJ2-2	TRBV3-1/TRBV3-2	CASSQYGELFF	TGTGCCAGCAGCCAATACGGGGAGCTGTTTTTT
.	few	TRBJ1-1	TRBV18	CASSPGGSEAFF	TGTGCCAGCTCACCGGGGGGTAGTGAAGCTTTCTTT
.	.	TRBJ1-4	TRBV28	CASSQVESKLFF	TGTGCCAGCAGCCAGGTTGAATCGAAACTGTTTTTT
.	.	TRBJ2-7	TRBV5-1	CASSGTLNDEQYF	TGCGCCAGCAGCGGGACACTTAATGACGAGCAGTACTTC
TRBD1	.	TRBJ1-6	TRBV6-6	CASSPGQGILF	TGTGCCAGCAGCCCCGGACAGGGCATTCTCTTT
.	.	TRBJ1-1	TRBV6-5	CASSYGGPTEAFF	TGTGCCAGCAGTTACGGGGGCCCCACTGAAGCTTTCTTT
.	.	TRBJ2-1	TRBV3-1/TRBV3-2	CASSPPGEGGRFNEQFF	TGTGCCAGCAGCCCCCCCGGGGAGGGGGGCCGGTTCAATGAGCAGTTCTTC
TRBD1	.	TRBJ2-7	TRBV2	CASSSTGGYEQYF	TGTGCCAGCAGTTCGACAGGGGGCTACGAGCAGTACTTC
.	.	TRBJ2-1	TRBV7-6	CASSLDWGPSNEQFF	TGTGCCAGCAGCTTAGATTGGGGGCCGAGTAATGAGCAGTTCTTC
TRBD1	once	TRBJ2-7	TRBV9	CASSATGDEQYF	TGTGCCAGCAGCGCCACAGGGGACGAGCAGTACTTC
.	.	TRBJ2-7	TRBV2	CASNGRASSYEQYF	TGTGCCAGCAATGGCAGGGCGAGCTCCTACGAGCAGTACTTC
TRBD1	.	TRBJ2-7	TRBV30	CAWSAGGIWDEQYF	TGTGCCTGGAGTGCAGGGGGCATCTGGGACGAGCAGTACTTC
TRBD1	.	TRBJ2-3	TRBV5-1	CASSLVTGAQDTQYF	TGCGCCAGCAGCTTGGTTACAGGGGCGCAAGATACGCAGTATTTT
.	.	TRBJ1-5	TRBV23-1	CASSQLDCSRPQPQHF	TGCGCCAGCAGTCAACTCGATTGTTCGCGCCCTCAGCCCCAGCATTTT
.	few	TRBJ2-7	TRBV5-1	CASTSPGGYEQYF	TGCGCCAGCACCTCTCCGGGGGGCTATGAGCAGTACTTC
TRBD2	once	TRBJ2-2	TRBV6-6	CASGKKGGVDTGELFF	TGTGCCAGCGGAAAAAAGGGAGGGGTGGACACCGGGGAGCTGTTTTTT
.	.	TRBJ2-7	TRBV11-2	CASSFSSGYEQYF	TGTGCCAGCAGCTTTAGTTCAGGCTACGAGCAGTACTTC
TRBD1	.	TRBJ1-1	TRBV6-6	CASSRTGLNTEAFF	TGTGCCAGCAGTCGGACAGGACTTAACACTGAAGCTTTCTTT
.	.	TRBJ1-2	TRBV7-8	CASSLAPAGTNYGYTF	TGTGCCAGCAGCTTAGCGCCGGCAGGAACTAACTATGGCTACACCTTC
.	.	TRBJ1-1	TRBV9	CASSSQPALMNTEAFF	TGTGCCAGCAGCTCCCAACCTGCCCTAATGAACACTGAAGCTTTCTTT
.	.	TRBJ1-1	TRBV9	CASSSTWSTEAFF	TGTGCCAGCAGCTCAACCTGGAGCACTGAAGCTTTCTTT
.	many	TRBJ1-6	TRBV6-2/TRBV6-3	CASSYRPQQGNSPLHF	TGTGCCAGCAGTTACCGGCCACAACAGGGAAATTCACCCCTCCACTTT
TRBD1	.	TRBJ1-1	TRBV7-8	CASSSLAGTGAGGTEAFF	TGTGCCAGCAGCTCCCTGGCCGGGACAGGGGCCGGGGGCACTGAAGCTTTCTTT
.	.	TRBJ1-1	TRBV9	CASSSDSGTEAFF	TGTGCCAGCAGCTCCGACAGCGGGACTGAAGCTTTCTTT
TRBD1	few	TRBJ1-6	TRBV30	CAWSGTGPNSPLHF	TGTGCCTGGAGTGGGACAGGGCCTAATTCACCCCTCCACTTT
.	.	TRBJ1-1	TRBV7-8	CASSFPTGGNTEAFF	TGTGCCAGCAGCTTCCCGACAGGCGGGAACACTGAAGCTTTCTTT
TRBD2	.	TRBJ2-3	TRBV19	CASRGKGLAGRADTQYF	TGTGCCTCCAGGGGAAAGGGGCTAGCGGGGCGGGCAGATACGCAGTATTTT
TRBD1	.	TRBJ1-2	TRBV6-5	CASRISQGASYGYTF	TGTGCCAGCAGGATATCACAGGGGGCGAGCTATGGCTACACCTTC
TRBD1	.	TRBJ2-2	TRBV5-1	CASSSQGAANTGELFF	TGCGCCAGCAGCTCACAGGGGGCGGCGAACACCGGGGAGCTGTTTTTT
TRBD1	.	TRBJ1-2	TRBV6-1	CASSEIWTGASGYTF	TGTGCCAGCAGTGAAATCTGGACAGGAGCGTCGGGCTACACCTTC
.	.	TRBJ2-1	TRBV2	CASRKGQGRYNEQFF	TGTGCCAGCAGGAAAGGGCAGGGCCGATACAATGAGCAGTTCTTC
.	.	TRBJ2-2	TRBV6-1	CASSDIINTGELFF	TGTGCCAGCAGTGATATTATAAACACCGGGGAGCTGTTTTTT
.	.	TRBJ2-4	TRBV4-2	CASSQDQGWLKNIQYF	TGTGCCAGCAGCCAAGATCAGGGGTGGTTAAAAAACATTCAGTACTTC